This T cell receptor beta chain was observed in a study of sequential checkpoint blockade in melanoma. Measured with immunoSEQ multiplex PCR; TCRdb has only the in-frame clones, and not every one. The sample consists of some 40,000 clones, approximately 91% of them appearing once. Treatment described: randomized to nivolumab then ipilimumab (arm A) or the reverse (arm B). With 2 bases removed from V and 0 bases from J, the gap between germline ends came to 8 bases. Per germline, CDR1 SGHVS and CDR2 FNYEAQ. The CDR3 runs to 16 residues. The receptor's source is a human donor with melanoma. The input for sequencing was CD8+ T cells sorted from blood (inferred from file names), taken from a patient given nivolumab and ipilimumab in sequence. The J gene is TRBJ1-6, the V gene TRBV7-6; D perhaps matches TRBD1 (6 bases). The DNA for the CDR3 is TGTGCCAGCAGCTTACTCAGGGGCTCCTATAATTCACCCCTCCACTTT. This translates into CASSLLRGSYNSPLHF.